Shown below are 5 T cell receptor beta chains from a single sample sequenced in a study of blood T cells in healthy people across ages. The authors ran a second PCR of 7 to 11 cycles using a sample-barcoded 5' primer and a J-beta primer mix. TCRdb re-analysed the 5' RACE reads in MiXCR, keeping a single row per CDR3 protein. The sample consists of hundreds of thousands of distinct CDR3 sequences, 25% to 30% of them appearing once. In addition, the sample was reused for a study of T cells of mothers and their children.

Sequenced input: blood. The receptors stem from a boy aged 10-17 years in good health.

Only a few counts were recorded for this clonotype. CDR3 sequence (DNA): TGTGCCAGCAGGACCTCGATCCCGGGACAGGGGGGAGCCTACGAGCAGTACTTC. Translating it yields CASRTSIPGQGGAYEQYF. The V call is TRBV6-1, the J call TRBJ2-7, with 11 positions matching TRBD1. This CDR3 is built from 18 residues. V shed 6 bases, J shed 2 bases, and the junction held 15 bases outside the gene matches. Germline values: CDR1 MNHNS, CDR2 SASEGT.

Written as DNA, the CDR3 is TGTGCCAGCAGTTCCTCAGTCTCAGGGGGCGATGGCTACACCTTC. Protein sequence: CASSSSVSGGDGYTF. This chain connects TRBV27 to TRBJ1-2; 8 bases map to TRBD1. Germline trimming cut 4 bases from V and 6 bases from J; bases unmatched to any gene: 10. Germline assignment: CDR1 MNHEY and CDR2 SMNVEV (reference sequence). The CDR3 is 15 residues long.

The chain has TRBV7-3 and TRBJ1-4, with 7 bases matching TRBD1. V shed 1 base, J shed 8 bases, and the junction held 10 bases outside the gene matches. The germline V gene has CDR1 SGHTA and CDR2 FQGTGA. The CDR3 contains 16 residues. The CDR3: CASSLNPKDRPEKLFF. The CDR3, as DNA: TGTGCCAGCAGCTTAAACCCTAAGGACAGGCCCGAAAAACTGTTTTTT.

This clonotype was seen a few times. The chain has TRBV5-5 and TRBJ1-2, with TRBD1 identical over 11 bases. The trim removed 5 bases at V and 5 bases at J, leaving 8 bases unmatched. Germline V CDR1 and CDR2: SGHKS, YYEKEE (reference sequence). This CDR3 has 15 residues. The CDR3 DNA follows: TGTGCCAGCAGTTTCGGGACAGGGGGAGGGTATGGCTACACCTTC. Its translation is CASSFGTGGGYGYTF. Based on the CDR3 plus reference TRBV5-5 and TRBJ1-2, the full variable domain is DAGVTQSPTHLIKTRGQQVTLRCSPISGHKSVSWYQQVLGQGPQFIFQYYEKEERGRGNFPDRFSARQFPNYSSELNVNALLLGDSALYLCASSFGTGGGYGYTFGSGTRLTVV.

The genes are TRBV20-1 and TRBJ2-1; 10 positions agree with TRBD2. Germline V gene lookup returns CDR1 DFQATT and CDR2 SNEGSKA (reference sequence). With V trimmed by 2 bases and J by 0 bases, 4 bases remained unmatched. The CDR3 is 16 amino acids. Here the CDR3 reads CSARSLAGDSYNEQFF. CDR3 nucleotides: TGCAGTGCTAGATCCCTAGCGGGGGACTCCTACAATGAGCAGTTCTTC.